Listed below are T cell receptor beta chains from one sample, sequenced in a study of metastatic and nonmetastatic thyroid tumors. TCRdb re-clonotyped the PCR reads via MiXCR. The sample lists about 69,000 clones; over 12% were seen once. Source material: blood. These receptors originate from a male donor with papillary thyroid cancer or a benign thyroid nodule (not recorded which). Some clones in this sample may be carry-over from other donors' samples. The CDR3 runs from the conserved cysteine through the conserved F or W. The order of the fields is D gene, V gene, clone size, J gene, CDR3 protein, CDR3 DNA. D genes are given only for firm matches. Expanded clones are given a class, and other clones once, few, many or no size at all.

>TRBD2|TRBV5-1|many|TRBJ2-3
CASSLEVAGHTDTQYF
TGCGCCAGCAGCTTGGAGGTAGCGGGACACACAGATACGCAGTATTTT
>.|TRBV6-1|many|TRBJ2-1
CASSDGNEQFF
TGTGCCAGCAGTGACGGAAATGAGCAGTTCTTC
>.|TRBV5-1|many|TRBJ2-1
CASSQRGTSYNEQFF
TGCGCCAGCAGCCAACGGGGGACTTCCTACAATGAGCAGTTCTTC
>.|TRBV20-1|.|TRBJ2-6
CSASGGSGPNFLTF
TGCAGTGCTAGTGGGGGCTCTGGGCCCAACTTCCTGACTTTC
>.|TRBV6-1|.|TRBJ2-6
CSSSEFAPLVANVLTF
TGTTCCAGCAGTGAATTTGCCCCCTTGGTGGCCAACGTCCTGACTTTC
>.|TRBV7-8|many|TRBJ2-5
CASSLFGGQETQYF
TGTGCCAGCAGCTTATTCGGCGGGCAAGAGACCCAGTACTTC
>.|TRBV2|many|TRBJ1-2
CASSDSWGLGYTF
TGTGCCAGCAGTGATTCATGGGGGCTTGGCTACACCTTC
>.|TRBV5-1|.|TRBJ1-5
CASSLGDRGVNHPQHF
TGCGCCAGCAGCTTGGGGGATAGGGGAGTGAATCATCCCCAGCATTTT
>TRBD2|TRBV2|.|TRBJ2-2
CASTILAGGTGELFF
TGTGCCAGCACCATACTAGCGGGAGGCACCGGGGAGCTGTTTTTT
>.|TRBV30|many|TRBJ2-5
CAWSVTLETQYF
TGTGCCTGGAGTGTAACTTTAGAGACCCAGTACTTC
>.|TRBV4-1|.|TRBJ2-1
CASSHILSGTPYNEQFF
TGCGCCAGCAGCCACATCCTGTCGGGGACGCCCTACAATGAGCAGTTCTTC
>.|TRBV28|many|TRBJ2-1
CASSLVTWPREQFF
TGTGCCAGCAGTTTAGTTACGTGGCCCAGGGAGCAGTTCTTC
>TRBD1|TRBV10-1|many|TRBJ1-3
CASSESRDSSGNTIYF
TGCGCCAGCAGTGAGTCGAGGGACAGCTCTGGAAACACCATATATTTT
>.|TRBV30|.|TRBJ2-7
CAWSPIDRSSYEQYF
TGTGCCTGGAGTCCCATAGACAGGTCCTCCTACGAGCAGTACTTC
>.|TRBV4-3|many|TRBJ2-3
CAGSQARTRTDTQYF
TGCGCCGGCAGCCAAGCTAGAACGCGCACAGATACGCAGTATTTT
>TRBD1|TRBV11-1|many|TRBJ1-2
CASRLDPGQGFYGYTF
TGTGCCAGCAGATTAGACCCGGGACAGGGATTTTATGGCTACACCTTC
>.|TRBV28|many|TRBJ1-5
CASITVTSGNQPQHF
TGTGCCAGCATTACGGTTACCTCTGGCAATCAGCCCCAGCATTTT
>.|TRBV11-1|many|TRBJ1-2
CASSLGGGPQDYGYTF
TGTGCCAGCAGCTTAGGAGGAGGACCCCAGGACTATGGCTACACCTTC
>TRBD1|TRBV7-2|many|TRBJ1-2
CASSSGTGSGYTF
TGTGCCAGCAGCTCCGGGACAGGGAGCGGCTACACCTTC
>.|TRBV11-3|.|TRBJ2-3
CASSTASVTDTQYF
TGTGCCAGCAGCACCGCTAGCGTGACAGATACTCAGTATTTT
>.|TRBV11-3|many|TRBJ2-1
CASSYNHGNEQFF
TGTGCCAGCAGCTATAATCACGGGAATGAGCAGTTCTTC
>.|TRBV18|many|TRBJ2-3
CASSPPQGRSTDTQYF
TGTGCCAGCTCACCACCTCAGGGGAGGAGCACAGATACGCAGTATTTT
>TRBD1|TRBV5-4|many|TRBJ2-3
CASRTGVPGDTQYF
TGTGCCAGCAGAACAGGGGTCCCGGGAGATACGCAGTATTTT
>.|TRBV6-5|few|TRBJ2-2
CASSYDLRFGTGQLFF
TGTGCCAGCAGTTACGACCTGAGATTCGGAACCGGGCAGCTGTTTTTT
>.|TRBV11-2|.|TRBJ2-2
CASSLDRGRSTGELFF
TGTGCCAGCAGCTTAGATCGGGGGAGGAGTACCGGGGAGCTGTTTTTT
>.|TRBV5-1|many|TRBJ1-1
CASSFEGPNTEAFF
TGCGCCAGCAGCTTCGAGGGCCCGAACACTGAAGCTTTCTTT
>.|TRBV5-1|many|TRBJ1-4
CASSSGFEGEKLFF
TGCGCCAGCAGTTCAGGGTTTGAGGGCGAAAAACTGTTTTTT
>.|TRBV28|.|TRBJ2-1
CASRSGNEQFF
TGTGCCAGCAGGAGCGGGAATGAGCAGTTCTTC
>.|TRBV10-1|many|TRBJ1-4
CASSPGIVNNEKLFF
TGCGCCAGCAGTCCCGGGATAGTGAATAATGAAAAACTGTTTTTT
>TRBD2|TRBV7-3|many|TRBJ2-5
CASSLTGLAQETQYF
TGTGCCAGCAGCTTAACGGGACTAGCCCAAGAGACCCAGTACTTC